This TCR beta chain was captured in a study of blood T cell repertoires in COVID-19 (dated by TCRdb to about 2020). For context, the study as a whole: Samples from collaborators originated in the United States, Italy and Spain and spanned both the acute and convalescent phases of COVID-19. The dataset comprised deeply sampled blood TCRbeta repertoires from subjects exposed to, actively infected with, or recovered from COVID-19. The prospective study material was composed of cDNA or gDNA derived from T cells, B-cell-depleted T cells, or PBMCs. The repertoires were released in a freely available public database intended as a resource for research on the immune response to SARS-CoV-2. The samples were drawn from the first 160 participants of the ongoing ImmuneRACE study and from some 1,300 subjects provided by 6 global collaborators. The sample metadata nearly always contained a de-identified subject ID, COVID-19 status, age in years and sex. Where HLA class I and class II types were available, the types were taken from metadata supplied by the sample provider, not from assay-based typing.

Summary of the overall study and its limitations: The quantity of clinical and demographic metadata differed by source and by participant and was supplied without curation.

TCRbeta CDR3 regions were amplified from genomic DNA using the immunoSEQ Assay, a bias-controlled multiplex PCR. The paper's data handling went like this. The number of nucleated cells in each sample was estimated from the amplification of reference gene primers within the assay. Sequence reads were collapsed and filtered to measure the absolute abundance of every unique TCRbeta CDR3 rearrangement. Productive Simpson clonality was computed per sample as the square root of Simpson's diversity index over productive rearrangements. Here the immuneACCESS table is served through TCRdb, limited to in-frame sequences with V and J called. Missing clones are a known gap in these copies; in checked studies unresolved V genes cover under half, and the rest lacks a known reason. Clone size and the V and J calls come from that table; the DNA yielded D and trimming. The sample has some 140,000 clones on record, about 73% of them singletons. Roughly 1.5% of the sample rests with the top ten.

About this clone itself: Its antigen is still unknown. No base qualities exist here, and no much larger clone lies one base off it.

A distance of 15 bases separates the germline ends of V and J, which lose 6 bases and 0 bases respectively. From the cysteine up to the phenylalanine, the CDR3 has a length of 17 residues. Only the CDR3 DNA is retained, 51 bases long and in frame from the first base. The CDR1 and CDR2 encoded by the germline V gene (reference sequence) are LNHDA and SQIVND. Each collaborating institution followed its own protocols to collect whole blood in K2EDTA tubes. For TCRbeta analysis, collaborators shipped samples in one of three forms: frozen whole blood, isolated PBMCs, or DNA extracted from either of those sample types.

The TCR was taken from a man older than 75 with acute or convalescent COVID-19. Sample: peripheral blood. The chain uses TRBV19 and TRBJ1-6, with no reliable assignment of the D segment. At the DNA level, the sequence is TGTGCCAGTAGACGGAACCTAGGGAGCTCCTATAATTCACCCCTCCACTTT. Translated, this is CASRRNLGSSYNSPLHF.